The entry below describes one T cell receptor beta chain. What this receptor recognizes is not known. No base quality information exists; no much larger clone differs at one position. The source of the sample is a study of CD8 T cells in Susac syndrome (dated by TCRdb to the late 2010s). Background on the whole study: Among the Susac syndrome patients who were sequenced, clinically active disease was present in about six and clinical remission was observed in fewer than 10. Whether CD8+ T cell activation and differentiation in Susac syndrome was antigen driven was tested using repertoire sequencing. At blood withdrawal, Susac syndrome patients were either therapy-naive, taking corticosteroids (in some cases with IVIg as well), or taking IVIg alone.

The trim is 2 bases for V and 1 base for J, with a gap of 7 bases between the germline ends. The CDR1 and CDR2 encoded by the germline V gene are SNHLY and FYNNEI. The CDR3 spans 14 residues, from the cysteine through the phenylalanine. The only DNA kept is the CDR3, 42 bases in frame from the first base. The paper's findings and limits, for the study overall: The number of individuals in the TCR sequencing and HLA analysis was recognized as being relatively small. In patients with Susac syndrome, the CD4+ T cell repertoire showed no detectable clonal expansion.

Peripheral blood CD8+ and CD4+ T cells from healthy donors, Susac syndrome patients and multiple sclerosis patients were profiled by high-throughput TCR beta sequencing. Recently defined diagnostic criteria for definite or probable disease were met by the Susac syndrome patients. Bulk CD8+ and CD4+ T cells were purified magnetically by negative isolation, whereas CD8+ TEMRA cells were enriched by FACS. Blood was drawn into EDTA tubes, processed within 24 hours, and PBMCs were isolated by density gradient centrifugation. PBMCs destined for TCR sequencing were cryopreserved in liquid nitrogen and later thawed in a 37 °C water bath. The sorted or isolated CD4+, CD8+ and CD8+ TEMRA cells reached a purity of at least 90%. RNA was extracted using the RNeasy kit, and about 0.45 to 1 microgram was reverse transcribed with random hexamers. The immunoSEQ multiplex PCR assay, covering 54 Vbeta and 13 Jbeta segments, was used to amplify TCR beta CDR3 regions. To correct PCR amplification bias, a synthetic template baseline was used for both primer optimization and computational correction. The published analysis was carried out like this. Only productive sequences were kept, with reads annotated to V, D and J genes according to IMGT and analyzed in immunoSEQ Analyzer. Clonality was calculated as one minus the Shannon entropy normalized by log2 of the number of productive unique sequences. Public and private clones were assessed among the 100 most prevalent clones of each patient and control. Clones were defined as Susac-specific when absent from the healthy and MS cohorts, from some 1,100 published viral clones and from other ImmuneACCESS disease sequences. TCRdb trimmed the raw reads at Q25, called clones with MiXCR and kept productive beta chains. Merged by CDR3 protein, the rows form single entries marked with the most common genes and DNA. V and J calls and clone size were set by TCRdb, not the authors. This sample gives 150,000 or so distinct CDR3 sequences in total; more than 85% of them show up just once. Roughly 0.14% of the sample goes to the ten largest clones.

Material: CD4+ T cells from PBMCs. This sequence originates from a human donor with Susac syndrome. The rearranged chain carries TRBV2 and TRBJ2-3, with no confident D gene call. The nucleotide sequence reads TGTGCCAGCAGTGAAATGACGGGCACAGATACGCAGTATTTT. Translation gives CASSEMTGTDTQYF.